Listed below are T cell receptor beta chains from one sample, sequenced in a study of CD8 T cells in Susac syndrome. Each CDR3 protein gets one entry after TCRdb re-called the immunoSEQ multiplex PCR reads with MiXCR. Seen here are about 400,000 distinct CDR3 sequences, around 83% observed once, and the top ten hold 0.12%. Material for sequencing was CD8+ T cells from PBMCs. These receptors were taken from a human donor with multiple sclerosis. Both conserved end residues are part of each CDR3. Each record gives: clone size, J gene, D gene, V gene, CDR3 DNA, CDR3 protein. The D gene is left open where the match is weak. Some rows mark clone size as missing; the rest say once, few, many or name a class of expanded clone.

clone_size: once
j_call: TRBJ2-7
d_call: .
v_call: TRBV2
cdr3_nt: TGTGCCAGCAGTGAAGCTCCCCGGGAGCAGTACTTC
cdr3_aa: CASSEAPREQYF

clone_size: .
j_call: TRBJ2-1
d_call: .
v_call: TRBV3-1
cdr3_nt: TGTGCCAGCAGCCTCCTGTCAGGACAGAACAATGAGCAGTTCTTC
cdr3_aa: CASSLLSGQNNEQFF

clone_size: .
j_call: TRBJ2-6
d_call: .
v_call: TRBV4-2
cdr3_nt: TGTGCCAGCAGCCAAGAGTTATACCCCACGGGACACCTCCCCTCTGGGGCCAACGTCCTGACTTTC
cdr3_aa: CASSQELYPTGHLPSGANVLTF

clone_size: .
j_call: TRBJ2-2
d_call: .
v_call: TRBV4-1
cdr3_nt: TGCGCCAGCAGCCAAGTGGTTGGTACAAACACCGGGGAGCTGTTTTTT
cdr3_aa: CASSQVVGTNTGELFF

clone_size: .
j_call: TRBJ1-5
d_call: TRBD1
v_call: TRBV29-1
cdr3_nt: TGCAGCGTCGGGACAGGGGATCAGCCCCAGCATTTT
cdr3_aa: CSVGTGDQPQHF

clone_size: .
j_call: TRBJ1-2
d_call: .
v_call: TRBV10-3
cdr3_nt: TGTGCCATCAGTGAGGGAGGGGGGAATGGCTACACCTTC
cdr3_aa: CAISEGGGNGYTF

clone_size: .
j_call: TRBJ2-1
d_call: TRBD2
v_call: TRBV28
cdr3_nt: TGTGCCAGCAGTTTGGGGAGGGAGGTCAATGAGCAGTTCTTC
cdr3_aa: CASSLGREVNEQFF

clone_size: .
j_call: TRBJ2-2
d_call: TRBD1
v_call: TRBV5-4
cdr3_nt: TGTGCCAGCAGCTTGGCAGGGGGCGTCGCCGGGGAGCTGTTTTTT
cdr3_aa: CASSLAGGVAGELFF

clone_size: once
j_call: TRBJ2-7
d_call: .
v_call: TRBV29-1
cdr3_nt: TGCAGCGTCCAAAGTATTGAGGGCCTTGGGGCCTACGAGCAGTACTTC
cdr3_aa: CSVQSIEGLGAYEQYF

clone_size: .
j_call: TRBJ2-3
d_call: TRBD2
v_call: TRBV7-8
cdr3_nt: TGTGCCAGCAGCGACCCGACGGGGGGTCGCGCAGATACGCAGTATTTT
cdr3_aa: CASSDPTGGRADTQYF

clone_size: .
j_call: TRBJ1-1
d_call: TRBD1
v_call: TRBV4-1
cdr3_nt: TGCGCCAGCAGCCAAGGCACAGGGGAAGGGAACACTGAAGCTTTCTTT
cdr3_aa: CASSQGTGEGNTEAFF

clone_size: .
j_call: TRBJ2-7
d_call: .
v_call: TRBV6-2/TRBV6-3
cdr3_nt: TGTGCCAGCAGTCCCGCCCGGGACCGCACCGAGCAGTACTTC
cdr3_aa: CASSPARDRTEQYF

clone_size: .
j_call: TRBJ2-5
d_call: .
v_call: TRBV5-6
cdr3_nt: TGTGCCAGCAGCTTGGCGTCAGGGTTCTACGAGACCCAGTACTTC
cdr3_aa: CASSLASGFYETQYF

clone_size: .
j_call: TRBJ1-1
d_call: .
v_call: TRBV27
cdr3_nt: TGTGCCAGCAGTTCTCTCTCTGGGGCCACTGAAGCTTTCTTT
cdr3_aa: CASSSLSGATEAFF

clone_size: .
j_call: TRBJ2-6
d_call: .
v_call: TRBV6-1
cdr3_nt: TGTGCCAGCAGTGAATGGAGGGCAGGGGCCAACGTCCTGACTTTC
cdr3_aa: CASSEWRAGANVLTF

clone_size: .
j_call: TRBJ1-1
d_call: .
v_call: TRBV6-5
cdr3_nt: TGTGCCGGCAGAACGAACACTGAAGCTTTCTTT
cdr3_aa: CAGRTNTEAFF

clone_size: .
j_call: TRBJ1-1
d_call: .
v_call: TRBV28
cdr3_nt: TGTGCCAGCAGTTCCTCCTTGGAATGGAGCACTGAAGCTTTCTTT
cdr3_aa: CASSSSLEWSTEAFF

clone_size: .
j_call: TRBJ2-1
d_call: TRBD2
v_call: TRBV2
cdr3_nt: TGTGCCAGCAGTGAACCGCTTGGACTAGCGGAGCAAACGAGCTCCTACAATGAGCAGTTCTTC
cdr3_aa: CASSEPLGLAEQTSSYNEQFF

clone_size: .
j_call: TRBJ1-1
d_call: .
v_call: TRBV4-1
cdr3_nt: TGCGCCAGCAGCCAACCACCGCCAGGTGGGACTGAAGCTTTCTTT
cdr3_aa: CASSQPPPGGTEAFF

clone_size: .
j_call: TRBJ2-1
d_call: .
v_call: TRBV14
cdr3_nt: TGTGCCAGCAGCCAAGAATTGATCTGGGGGACCCTTAATGAGCAGTTCTTC
cdr3_aa: CASSQELIWGTLNEQFF

clone_size: .
j_call: TRBJ2-1
d_call: .
v_call: TRBV19
cdr3_nt: TGTGCCAGTAGTGACAGGACGGATAAGGGAGGAGAGCAGTTCTTC
cdr3_aa: CASSDRTDKGGEQFF

clone_size: .
j_call: TRBJ2-2
d_call: TRBD2
v_call: TRBV5-4
cdr3_nt: TGTGCCAGCAGCACGGGACTAGCGAACACCGGGGAGCTGTTTTTT
cdr3_aa: CASSTGLANTGELFF

clone_size: .
j_call: TRBJ2-7
d_call: .
v_call: TRBV4-1
cdr3_nt: TGCGCCAGCAGCCAAGCTCAGACGCAGACTTACTACGAGCAGTACTTC
cdr3_aa: CASSQAQTQTYYEQYF

clone_size: once
j_call: TRBJ2-3
d_call: .
v_call: TRBV5-4
cdr3_nt: TGTGCCACGCAAGAAGGGACACCTGGCACAGATACGCAGTATTTT
cdr3_aa: CATQEGTPGTDTQYF

clone_size: once
j_call: TRBJ2-7
d_call: .
v_call: TRBV5-6
cdr3_nt: TGTGCCAGCAGCTTGGCCTTTGATGAGCAGTACTTC
cdr3_aa: CASSLAFDEQYF

clone_size: .
j_call: TRBJ2-7
d_call: .
v_call: TRBV6-6
cdr3_nt: TGTGCCAGCAGTTACGCCCGGACGGAAACCTACGAGCAGTACTTC
cdr3_aa: CASSYARTETYEQYF

clone_size: .
j_call: TRBJ2-1
d_call: .
v_call: TRBV5-5
cdr3_nt: TGTGCCAGCTCAGGGTTCCTACACAATGAGCAGTTCTTC
cdr3_aa: CASSGFLHNEQFF

clone_size: .
j_call: TRBJ2-3
d_call: .
v_call: TRBV4-2
cdr3_nt: TGTGCCAGCAGATTGACGCCAGGAGGTACGCAGTATTTT
cdr3_aa: CASRLTPGGTQYF

clone_size: .
j_call: TRBJ1-1
d_call: .
v_call: TRBV29-1
cdr3_nt: TGCAGCGTTGACTCCGAGGGAGCTTCCTTT
cdr3_aa: CSVDSEGASF

clone_size: .
j_call: TRBJ2-3
d_call: .
v_call: TRBV27
cdr3_nt: TGTGCCAGCGCGCGATCTGGGCGGTACACAGATACGCAGTATTTT
cdr3_aa: CASARSGRYTDTQYF

clone_size: .
j_call: TRBJ2-2
d_call: .
v_call: TRBV3-1
cdr3_nt: TGTGCCAGCAGCCAAGATCAAGCGATGGACGGGGAGCTGTTTTTT
cdr3_aa: CASSQDQAMDGELFF

clone_size: .
j_call: TRBJ1-2
d_call: .
v_call: TRBV7-9
cdr3_nt: TGTGCCAGCAGCGCGGTAACCGTGAGGGGCTACACCTTC
cdr3_aa: CASSAVTVRGYTF

clone_size: .
j_call: TRBJ1-4
d_call: .
v_call: TRBV9
cdr3_nt: TGTGCCAGCAGCCCCTTCCCAGGGGAAAAACTGTTTTTT
cdr3_aa: CASSPFPGEKLFF

clone_size: .
j_call: TRBJ2-5
d_call: .
v_call: TRBV27
cdr3_nt: TGTGCCAGCAGCTTAGCCCTCCAAGAGACCCAGTACTTC
cdr3_aa: CASSLALQETQYF

clone_size: .
j_call: TRBJ1-1
d_call: TRBD1
v_call: TRBV3-1
cdr3_nt: TGTGCCAGCAGCCGAGAACAGGGGCTCACTGAAGCTTTCTTT
cdr3_aa: CASSREQGLTEAFF

clone_size: .
j_call: TRBJ2-7
d_call: .
v_call: TRBV29-1
cdr3_nt: TGCAGCGTTGGGGACATCTCCTACGAGCAGTACTTC
cdr3_aa: CSVGDISYEQYF